The rows below give T cell receptor beta chains drawn from one sample of a study of somatic mutations in cytotoxic T cells in rheumatoid arthritis. The repertoire was sequenced with immunoSEQ multiplex PCR; TCRdb's copy has only in-frame clones and lacks some. The sample contains approximately 20,000 clones, over 75% of which appear only once. The specimen was CD8+ T cells sorted from blood. The receptors were gathered from a woman aged 45-59 years in good health. Both conserved end residues are part of each CDR3. D genes are given only for firm matches. A row's size may be missing; if present it is once, few, many or a size class.

CDR3aa | abundance | v_gene | d_gene
CSVTDQYYKEDTEAFF | . | TRBV29-1 | .
CASSPPALGGNTEAFF | once | TRBV7-8 | .
CASSLGQGGRFEQYF | . | TRBV7-3 | TRBD2
CASSKKGQEFVYGYTF | once | TRBV7-2 | TRBD1
CASSGGTGAYEQYF | few | TRBV11-2 | .
CASSIGPMGRGNEQFF | . | TRBV19 | TRBD1
CAATGGTDTQYF | . | TRBV30 | .
CASSAGTGPNYGYTF | once | TRBV19 | TRBD1
CASSFPGVRYEQYF | few | TRBV7-9 | .
CASSSGYTGELFF | . | TRBV7-9 | .
CASSPPSGGEDTQYF | . | TRBV18 | TRBD2
CASSYVGGQETQYF | few | TRBV6-6 | .
CASFGGYEQFF | . | TRBV19 | .
CASSPKVQGRTDTQYF | . | TRBV18 | .
CASSLGGLAGGGEQYF | . | TRBV11-2 | TRBD2
CASSLVDTYEQYF | . | TRBV5-1 | .
CASSLGPGLAEETQYF | . | TRBV7-9 | TRBD2